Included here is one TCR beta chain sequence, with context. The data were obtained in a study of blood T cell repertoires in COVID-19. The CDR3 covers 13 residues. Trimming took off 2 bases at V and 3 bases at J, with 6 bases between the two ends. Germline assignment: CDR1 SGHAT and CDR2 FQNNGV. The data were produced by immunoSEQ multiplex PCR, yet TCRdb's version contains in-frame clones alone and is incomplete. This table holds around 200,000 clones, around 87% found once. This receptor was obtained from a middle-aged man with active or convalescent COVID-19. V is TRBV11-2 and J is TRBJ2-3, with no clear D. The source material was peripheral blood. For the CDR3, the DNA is TGTGCCAGCAGCTTATCCCAGACAGATACGCAGTATTTT. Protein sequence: CASSLSQTDTQYF.